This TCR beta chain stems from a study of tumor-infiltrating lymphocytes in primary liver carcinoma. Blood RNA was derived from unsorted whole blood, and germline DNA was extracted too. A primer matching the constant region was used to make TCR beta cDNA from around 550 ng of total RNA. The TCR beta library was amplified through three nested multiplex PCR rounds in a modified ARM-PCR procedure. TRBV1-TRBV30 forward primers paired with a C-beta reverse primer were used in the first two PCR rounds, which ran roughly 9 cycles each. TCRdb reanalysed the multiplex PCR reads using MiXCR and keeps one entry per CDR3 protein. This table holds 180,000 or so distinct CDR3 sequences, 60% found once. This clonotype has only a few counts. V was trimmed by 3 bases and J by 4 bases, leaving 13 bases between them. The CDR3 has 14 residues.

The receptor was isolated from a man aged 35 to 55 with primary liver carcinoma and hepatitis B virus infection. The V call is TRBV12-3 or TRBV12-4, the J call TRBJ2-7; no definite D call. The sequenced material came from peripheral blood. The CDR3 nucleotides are TGTGCCAGCAGTTTGATGGCTGCGACGTACGAGCAGTACTTC. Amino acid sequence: CASSLMAATYEQYF.